This T cell receptor beta chain was found in a study of T cells in Graves' hyperthyroidism and ophthalmopathy. Whole-study results and caveats: Model output signaled ophthalmopathy a median approximately 6 months ahead of onset. Most clonotypes that expanded in the thyroid above 0.001 also showed up in blood.

Regions amplified from RNA transcripts were the TCR beta CDR3 regions. Using the HTBI primer set, a first-round RT-PCR was run on the TCR CDR3. One entry per CDR3 protein, called by TCRdb with MiXCR from the multiplex PCR reads. The table has 300,000 to 400,000 distinct CDR3 sequences, approximately 13% seen once; the top ten hold under 30%. This clonotype appeared many times. The antigen is not known. Stable Graves' hyperthyroidism denoted no ophthalmopathy progression over 18 months. Patients showing uncontrolled infection, other autoimmune disease, pregnancy or lactation were ineligible. V was cut by 6 bases and J by 5 bases, with 13 bases left in between. This CDR3 has 13 residues.

Sequencing input: blood. The origin of this receptor is a woman under 40 with Graves' hyperthyroidism. This chain joins TRBV12-3 or TRBV12-4 and TRBJ2-5; D remains ambiguous. The CDR3 DNA reads TGTGCCAGCAGCCAACCATCGGAGGAGACCCAGTACTTC. This translates into CASSQPSEETQYF.